The table lists the clone carrying this T cell receptor (beta chain) with a few counts. Its cognate antigen is unknown. The data originate from a study of CD8 T cells in ankylosing spondylitis. Study-level findings and limits: Within peripheral blood, clones linked to disease were CD8+ and relatively rare. As reported, disease-linked clones showed significant enrichment in matched ankylosing spondylitis synovial fluid. Both synovial fluid and blood in reactive arthritis had previously been reported to carry some motif variants.

Quantitative 5'-RACE with molecular barcodes produced the TCR beta libraries. MiXCR, run by TCRdb on the 5' RACE reads, gives a single entry per CDR3 protein. The table lists about 130,000 distinct CDR3 sequences, approximately 10% of them singletons. In germline, CDR1 is DFQATT, CDR2 SNEGSKA (reference sequence). CDR3 length: 15 amino acids. V was clipped by 1 base and J by 4 bases; unmatched bases: 3. The clonotype originates from a male donor with ankylosing spondylitis or in good health (not recorded which). This chain connects TRBV20-1 to TRBJ2-5; 13 bases fit TRBD2. The source material was blood, either unsorted or a sorted T cell fraction (not recorded which). CDR3 in DNA: TGCAGTGCTAGAGGGACTAGCGGGAGCTTAGAGACCCAGTACTTC. This encodes CSARGTSGSLETQYF.